A single sample gave rise to the 22 T cell receptor beta chains below, sequenced in a study of blood T cell repertoires in COVID-19. Repertoires were generated with immunoSEQ multiplex PCR, while TCRdb's copy carries only in-frame clones and drops some. This table has roughly 10,000 clones, nearly 90% appearing once. Sequencing was performed on peripheral blood. These receptors were collected from a man aged 25-40 years with active or convalescent COVID-19.

This chain uses TRBV5-1 with TRBJ2-3; D gene unclear. CDR1 is SGHRS, CDR2 YFSETQ, per germline. Trimming removed 0 bases from V and 5 bases from J, with 13 bases in between. This CDR3 region has 15 residues. CDR3 residues: CASSLVEAPLDTQYF. CDR3 in DNA: TGCGCCAGCAGCTTGGTTGAGGCACCTTTAGATACGCAGTATTTT.

This clone occurred once. V gene TRBV9 combines with J gene TRBJ1-5; 8 bases map to TRBD1. Germline V gene sequence: CDR1 SGDLS, CDR2 YYNGEE. The CDR3 has 15 amino acids. Trimming took 3 bases from V and 3 from J; bases not matched to a gene: 5. The CDR3 nucleotides are TGTGCCAGCAGCGCCGGACAGGGAGACAATCAGCCCCAGCATTTT. The encoded protein is CASSAGQGDNQPQHF. The full variable domain, completed using reference TRBV9 and TRBJ1-5, is DSGVTQTPKHLITATGQRVTLRCSPRSGDLSVYWYQQSLDQGLQFLIQYYNGEERAKGNILERFSAQQFPDLHSELNLSSLELGDSALYFCASSAGQGDNQPQHFGDGTRLSIL.

This clone was seen only once. The chain has TRBV15 and TRBJ1-2; possible D gene TRBD1, 6 bases. V was pared by 5 bases and J by 7 bases, with 20 bases between. Germline-derived CDR1 and CDR2 are LNHNV and YYDKDF (reference sequence). This CDR3 comprises 15 residues. The CDR3 region has the DNA TGTGCCACCAGCGCCCCCGGGACACGAAGGAGTGGCTACACCTTC. It encodes CATSAPGTRRSGYTF.

The chain recombines TRBV7-3 with TRBJ2-5; maybe TRBD2 (5 bases). V lost 3 bases and J 0 bases, leaving 11 bases between the germline ends. The CDR3 length is 15 residues. Germline CDR1 reads SGHTA; CDR2 reads FQGTGA. As DNA, the CDR3 is TGTGCCAGCAGCTTGGGCGGGTCGTACCAAGAGACCCAGTACTTC. It translates to CASSLGGSYQETQYF.

The gene calls are TRBV30 and TRBJ2-7; TRBD1 matches 9 bases. V gave up 1 base and J gave up 3 bases; unmatched junction bases: 7. CDR3 length: 15 residues. In germline, CDR1 is GTSNPN, CDR2 SVGIG (reference sequence). This chain's CDR3 is CAWSGDRAMGYEQYF. CDR3 bases: TGTGCCTGGAGTGGGGACAGGGCTATGGGCTACGAGCAGTACTTC. The full variable domain, in which reference TRBV30 and TRBJ2-7 provide the parts outside the CDR3, is SQTIHQWPATLVQPVGSPLSLECTVEGTSNPNLYWYRQAAGRGLQLLFYSVGIGQISSEVPQNLSASRPQDRQFILSSKKLLLSDSGFYLCAWSGDRAMGYEQYFGPGTRLTVT.

V usage is TRBV6-5 and J usage is TRBJ1-1; no definite D call. This CDR3 spans 15 amino acids. Germline assignment: CDR1 MNHEY and CDR2 SVGAGI. The germline V and J ends were trimmed by 0 bases and 0 bases, with 8 bases remaining between them. The CDR3 spells CASSYSSRMNTEAFF. Written as DNA, the CDR3 is TGTGCCAGCAGTTACTCGTCCAGAATGAACACTGAAGCTTTCTTT.

The chain couples TRBV7-3 to TRBJ2-1, with TRBD1 matching 9 bases. Unmatched junction bases numbered 5, after V lost 4 bases and J lost 4 bases. CDR3 length equals 15 residues. From germline, CDR1 is SGHTA and CDR2 FQGTGA. The CDR3, as DNA: TGTGCCAGCAGCTACGACAGGGGGACATACAATGAGCAGTTCTTC. Protein: CASSYDRGTYNEQFF.

The chain carries TRBV18 and TRBJ2-1; D is possibly TRBD2 (6 bases). In germline, CDR1 is KGHSH, CDR2 LQKENI. This CDR3 region has 16 residues. V gave up 6 bases and J gave up 6 bases, with 21 bases separating them. This CDR3 reads CASSPIGLLFGNEQFF. CDR3 bases: TGTGCCAGCTCGCCGATAGGACTACTCTTTGGCAATGAGCAGTTCTTC.

The chain has TRBV2 and TRBJ1-2; 8 bases are shared with TRBD1. CDR3 length: 13 amino acids. The ends lost 11 bases at V and 4 bases at J; junction bases unmatched: 9. Germline values: CDR1 SNHLY, CDR2 FYNNEI. The CDR3 coding sequence is TGTGCCGGCTACAGGGGGTTGGCCTATGGCTACACCTTC. As protein: CAGYRGLAYGYTF.

V usage is TRBV6-5 and J usage is TRBJ1-1, with D possibly matching TRBD1 (6 bases). The CDR3 spans 13 residues. Germline loops: CDR1 MNHEY, CDR2 SVGAGI. V was trimmed by 8 bases and J by 5 bases, leaving 15 bases between them. DNA of the CDR3: TGTGCCAGCCTCACAGGGTTGGGAACTGAAGCTTTCTTT. This gives the protein CASLTGLGTEAFF.

This chain joins TRBV7-2 and TRBJ1-2; D not certain. Trimming cost V 3 bases and J 5 bases, with 13 bases left between them. The CDR3 totals 14 residues. CDR1 is SGHTA and CDR2 is FQGNSA in the germline V gene. CDR3 amino acids: CASSFYNTVYGYTF. The CDR3 nucleotides read TGTGCCAGCAGCTTCTATAACACAGTATATGGCTACACCTTC. The whole variable domain, filled in from reference TRBV7-2 and TRBJ1-2, reads GAGVSQSPSNKVTEKGKDVELRCDPISGHTALYWYRQSLGQGLEFLIYFQGNSAPDKSGLPSDRFSAERTGGSVSTLTIQRTQQEDSAVYLCASSFYNTVYGYTFGSGTRLTVV.

The chain joins TRBV5-4 to TRBJ2-5, with TRBD1 matching over 11 bases. Looked up from germline, CDR1 is SGHNT and CDR2 is YYREEE (reference sequence). The CDR3 covers 16 residues. V shed 5 bases and J 5 bases; nucleotides not matched to a gene: 11. This CDR3 reads CASSLRTGGVGETQYF. The CDR3 nucleotides read TGTGCCAGCAGTCTTCGGACAGGGGGCGTGGGGGAGACCCAGTACTTC.

The chain joins TRBV7-3 to TRBJ2-1, with 8 bases lining up with TRBD1. V was clipped by 2 bases and J by 9 bases; unmatched bases: 6. The length of the CDR3 is 14 residues. Germline lookup yields CDR1 SGHTA and CDR2 FQGTGA. The CDR3 loop is CASSLPNTGGEQFF. Here the CDR3 DNA reads TGTGCCAGCAGCTTACCTAACACAGGGGGTGAGCAGTTCTTC. The full variable domain, with the rest looked up from reference TRBV7-3 and TRBJ2-1, is GAGVSQTPSNKVTEKGKYVELRCDPISGHTALYWYRQSLGQGPEFLIYFQGTGAADDSGLPNDRFFAVRPEGSVSTLKIQRTERGDSAVYLCASSLPNTGGEQFFGPGTRLTVL.

The chain is built from TRBV14 and TRBJ1-2; D call uncertain. Germline V gene lookup returns CDR1 SGHDN and CDR2 FVKESK. The ends were cut back, 4 bases at V and 7 bases at J, with 13 bases in the middle. The CDR3 is 13 amino acids. The CDR3, as DNA: TGTGCCAGCAGCCGCAACACAGATAGTGGCTACACCTTC. It yields the protein CASSRNTDSGYTF. Looking up the rest from reference TRBV14 and TRBJ1-2 gives the full variable domain: EAGVTQFPSHSVIEKGQTVTLRCDPISGHDNLYWYRRVMGKEIKFLLHFVKESKQDESGMPNNRFLAERTGGTYSTLKVQPAELEDSGVYFCASSRNTDSGYTFGSGTRLTVV.

The chain carries TRBV6-4 and TRBJ2-6; TRBD2 aligns across 7 bases. CDR3 length equals 15 residues. The germline V gene has CDR1 MRHNA and CDR2 SNTAGT. The ends lost 3 bases at V and 1 base at J; junction bases unmatched: 0. CDR3 loop: CASSEGGSGANVLTF. The CDR3 DNA is TGTGCCAGCAGTGAGGGAGGGTCTGGGGCCAACGTCCTGACTTTC.

The chain links TRBV11-3 to TRBJ2-5; TRBD2 aligns across 8 bases. The V and J ends lost 4 bases and 1 base, in that order; junction bases with no gene match: 5. The germline gives CDR1 SGHNT, CDR2 YENEEA. This CDR3 has 15 residues. The CDR3 coding sequence is TGTGCCAGCAGCTCCGGGGGGGGAACCCAAGAGACCCAGTACTTC. This codes for CASSSGGGTQETQYF.

The CDR3 sequence is CASSLSGQSSYGYTF. Written as DNA, the CDR3 is TGCGCCAGCAGCTTGAGCGGTCAGTCCTCCTATGGCTACACCTTC. This chain links TRBV5-1 with TRBJ1-2; D not resolved. CDR1 and CDR2 (germline): SGHRS, YFSETQ. The V end was cut by 1 base, the J end by 4 bases, with 14 bases between. The CDR3 runs 15 residues.

CDR3 residues: CASSPRDRDGYTF. The CDR3 nucleotides are TGTGCCAGCAGTCCGAGGGACAGGGACGGCTACACCTTC. This sequence joins TRBV2 and TRBJ1-2; the match to TRBD1 covers 9 bases. The length of the CDR3 is 13 residues. V was pared by 5 bases and J by 8 bases, with 6 bases of the junction left unmatched. Germline V gene lookup returns CDR1 SNHLY and CDR2 FYNNEI.

The genes are TRBV6-5 and TRBJ2-2, with TRBD2 matching over 7 bases. V trimming: 2 bases; J trimming: 5 bases; junction bases outside the gene matches: 5. Germline V gene sequence: CDR1 MNHEY, CDR2 SVGAGI. CDR3 length: 15 residues. The CDR3 here is CASSYRQGGTGELFF. The CDR3 DNA follows: TGTGCCAGCAGTTACCGTCAGGGAGGGACCGGGGAGCTGTTTTTT.

This chain joins TRBV24-1 and TRBJ2-5; 10 nucleotides match TRBD1. The germline CDR1 and CDR2 sequences are KGHDR and SFDVKD. CDR3 length equals 13 residues. Trimming cost V 9 bases and J 5 bases; bases outside gene matches: 5. The CDR3 nucleotides read TGTGCCACCTCGACAGGGGGCAAGGAGACCCAGTACTTC. It specifies CATSTGGKETQYF.

The rearrangement joins TRBV5-1 to TRBJ1-2, with D tentatively TRBD1 (6 bases). In germline, CDR1 is SGHRS, CDR2 YFSETQ. This CDR3 is built from 16 residues. V dropped 0 bases and J dropped 1 base, with 13 bases sitting between them. The CDR3 sequence is CASSLGQATFNYGYTF. CDR3 in DNA: TGCGCCAGCAGCTTGGGACAGGCAACATTTAACTATGGCTACACCTTC.

The V gene is TRBV12-3 or TRBV12-4, the J gene TRBJ2-4, with D possibly being TRBD2 (5 bases). The CDR3 totals 12 residues. V lost 5 bases and J 9 bases, leaving 11 bases between the germline ends. In DNA form, the CDR3 reads TGTGCCAGCAGTCCTACCCGGGGCATTCAGTACTTC. As protein: CASSPTRGIQYF.